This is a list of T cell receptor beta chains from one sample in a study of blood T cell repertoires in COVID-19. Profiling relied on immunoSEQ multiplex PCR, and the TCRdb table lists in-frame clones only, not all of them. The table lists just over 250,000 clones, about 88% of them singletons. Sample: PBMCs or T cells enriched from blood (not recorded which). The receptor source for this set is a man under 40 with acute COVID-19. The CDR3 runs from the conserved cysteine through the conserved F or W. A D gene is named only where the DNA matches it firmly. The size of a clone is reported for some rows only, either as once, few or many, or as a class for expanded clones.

CDR3nt: TGTGCCAGCAGCACCAGCGAAACCCTGGGGGGAGAGACCCAGTACTTC
CDR3aa: CASSTSETLGGETQYF
v_gene: TRBV9
j_gene: TRBJ2-5
abundance: once
d_gene: NA

CDR3nt: TGTGCCAGCAGCCAAGAGGGGGCGGAGACTGAAGCTTTCTTT
CDR3aa: CASSQEGAETEAFF
v_gene: TRBV4-2
j_gene: TRBJ1-1
abundance: NA
d_gene: NA

CDR3nt: TGTGCCAGCAGCTTGTACGGGAGATTCAATCAGCCCCAGCATTTT
CDR3aa: CASSLYGRFNQPQHF
v_gene: TRBV5-6
j_gene: TRBJ1-5
abundance: NA
d_gene: NA

CDR3nt: TGTGCCAGCAGCTCCCGCCCGCCGGGTCAGAACATTCAGTACTTC
CDR3aa: CASSSRPPGQNIQYF
v_gene: TRBV7-9
j_gene: TRBJ2-4
abundance: NA
d_gene: NA

CDR3nt: TGTGCCAGCAGTTTACGAGGCGGAGTTCAGGGCTACACCTTC
CDR3aa: CASSLRGGVQGYTF
v_gene: TRBV28
j_gene: TRBJ1-2
abundance: NA
d_gene: NA

CDR3nt: TGTGCCAGCAGTATTCGACAGGTGTCCGCTGAAGCTTTCTTT
CDR3aa: CASSIRQVSAEAFF
v_gene: TRBV6-5
j_gene: TRBJ1-1
abundance: once
d_gene: NA

CDR3nt: TGCAGTGCTAGTTCCGGTTTTAGCAATCAGCCCCAGCATTTT
CDR3aa: CSASSGFSNQPQHF
v_gene: TRBV20-1
j_gene: TRBJ1-5
abundance: NA
d_gene: NA

CDR3nt: TGTGCCAGCAGCCGGACTGCCTATAATTCACCCCTCCACTTT
CDR3aa: CASSRTAYNSPLHF
v_gene: TRBV5-5
j_gene: TRBJ1-6
abundance: NA
d_gene: NA

CDR3nt: TGTGCCAGCAGTCCCATGAAGGTATCGAACAGGCGTGAGGAAGCTTTCTTT
CDR3aa: CASSPMKVSNRREEAFF
v_gene: TRBV27
j_gene: TRBJ1-1
abundance: NA
d_gene: NA

CDR3nt: TGCGCCAGCAGGGACAACTCCTACAATGAGCAGTTCTTC
CDR3aa: CASRDNSYNEQFF
v_gene: TRBV4-1
j_gene: TRBJ2-1
abundance: NA
d_gene: NA

CDR3nt: TGTGCCAGCAGCTTATCAGGGGGGAACACTGAAGCTTTCTTT
CDR3aa: CASSLSGGNTEAFF
v_gene: TRBV7-9
j_gene: TRBJ1-1
abundance: NA
d_gene: TRBD1

CDR3nt: TGTGCCAGTAGCCGGGGGGCAAGTAATGAGCAGTTCTTC
CDR3aa: CASSRGASNEQFF
v_gene: TRBV19
j_gene: TRBJ2-1
abundance: NA
d_gene: NA

CDR3nt: TGTGCCAGCAGTAGTTGGACGGGAGGGCATGGCTACACCTTC
CDR3aa: CASSSWTGGHGYTF
v_gene: TRBV11-3
j_gene: TRBJ1-2
abundance: NA
d_gene: NA

CDR3nt: TGTGCCAGCAGTTACTCCGGGGTCCCCCCAGATACGCAGTATTTT
CDR3aa: CASSYSGVPPDTQYF
v_gene: TRBV6-5
j_gene: TRBJ2-3
abundance: NA
d_gene: NA

CDR3nt: TGTGCCAGCAGCCCGGACGGGACAGGGGACACCGGGGAGCTGTTTTTT
CDR3aa: CASSPDGTGDTGELFF
v_gene: TRBV7-7
j_gene: TRBJ2-2
abundance: NA
d_gene: TRBD1

CDR3nt: TGTGCCAGCAGCCAAGCAGCGGGGGGGCTCTACAATGAGCAGTTCTTC
CDR3aa: CASSQAAGGLYNEQFF
v_gene: TRBV14
j_gene: TRBJ2-1
abundance: NA
d_gene: TRBD2

CDR3nt: TGTGCCAGCAGCTTAGACATTCGGACTAGCGGCTACAATGAGCAGTTCTTC
CDR3aa: CASSLDIRTSGYNEQFF
v_gene: TRBV11-2
j_gene: TRBJ2-1
abundance: once
d_gene: TRBD2

CDR3nt: TGTGCCAGCAGCACCTGGACAGGGTCGCAGTATTTT
CDR3aa: CASSTWTGSQYF
v_gene: TRBV9
j_gene: TRBJ2-3
abundance: NA
d_gene: TRBD1

CDR3nt: TGTGCCAGCAGCTTAGATATGAACACTGAAGCTTTCTTT
CDR3aa: CASSLDMNTEAFF
v_gene: TRBV11-2
j_gene: TRBJ1-1
abundance: NA
d_gene: NA

CDR3nt: TGTGCCACCAGTGATTCGGACATCCTCACTAACTATGGCTACACCTTC
CDR3aa: CATSDSDILTNYGYTF
v_gene: TRBV24-1
j_gene: TRBJ1-2
abundance: NA
d_gene: NA

CDR3nt: TGCGCCAGCAGCCCCCGTAACCGTCAGGGGGATTATGGCTACACCTTC
CDR3aa: CASSPRNRQGDYGYTF
v_gene: TRBV4-3
j_gene: TRBJ1-2
abundance: NA
d_gene: TRBD1

CDR3nt: TGTGCCAGCAGAAACAGGGGGGTAGTCACTGAAGCTTTCTTT
CDR3aa: CASRNRGVVTEAFF
v_gene: TRBV28
j_gene: TRBJ1-1
abundance: few
d_gene: TRBD1

CDR3nt: TGTGCCAGCAGAGACCCACGACAGTCTACTAACTATGGCTACACCTTC
CDR3aa: CASRDPRQSTNYGYTF
v_gene: TRBV2
j_gene: TRBJ1-2
abundance: few
d_gene: NA

CDR3nt: TGTGCCACCCCTGGCGCCGGGAGGGGGAACACTGAAGCTTTCTTT
CDR3aa: CATPGAGRGNTEAFF
v_gene: TRBV6-5
j_gene: TRBJ1-1
abundance: NA
d_gene: NA

CDR3nt: TGTGCCACCAGCAGAGACGGGAATTCACCCCTCCACTTT
CDR3aa: CATSRDGNSPLHF
v_gene: TRBV15
j_gene: TRBJ1-6
abundance: NA
d_gene: NA

CDR3nt: TGTGCCAGCGCGGGACAGCGGGTTCAGCCCCAGCATTTT
CDR3aa: CASAGQRVQPQHF
v_gene: TRBV19
j_gene: TRBJ1-5
abundance: few
d_gene: TRBD1

CDR3nt: TGTGCCAGCAGCTTAGCTACTAGCGGGAGCACAGATACGCAGTATTTT
CDR3aa: CASSLATSGSTDTQYF
v_gene: TRBV7-2
j_gene: TRBJ2-3
abundance: NA
d_gene: TRBD2

CDR3nt: TGTGCCAGTAGTATTGGGGCTAATCAGCCCCAGCATTTT
CDR3aa: CASSIGANQPQHF
v_gene: TRBV19
j_gene: TRBJ1-5
abundance: NA
d_gene: NA

CDR3nt: TGTGCCAGCAGTTACTCCGGGACTGCCGGAAACACCATATATTTT
CDR3aa: CASSYSGTAGNTIYF
v_gene: TRBV6-5
j_gene: TRBJ1-3
abundance: NA
d_gene: NA

CDR3nt: TGTGCCGGCAGCTACACAGGAAATAATTCACCCCTCCACTTT
CDR3aa: CAGSYTGNNSPLHF
v_gene: TRBV30
j_gene: TRBJ1-6
abundance: NA
d_gene: NA

CDR3nt: TGTGCCTGGAGTCGGGATGACAATCAGCCCCAGCATTTT
CDR3aa: CAWSRDDNQPQHF
v_gene: TRBV30
j_gene: TRBJ1-5
abundance: NA
d_gene: NA

CDR3nt: TGTGCCAGCAGCTTGGGACTGAGCACAGATACGCAGTATTTT
CDR3aa: CASSLGLSTDTQYF
v_gene: TRBV5-6
j_gene: TRBJ2-3
abundance: once
d_gene: NA

CDR3nt: TGTGCCAGCAGTCGGCAGGGGGCCACTGAAGCTTTCTTT
CDR3aa: CASSRQGATEAFF
v_gene: TRBV28
j_gene: TRBJ1-1
abundance: NA
d_gene: TRBD1

CDR3nt: TGTGCCAGCAGTGATTCGACAGGGAGAAATTCACCCCTCCACTTT
CDR3aa: CASSDSTGRNSPLHF
v_gene: TRBV6-1
j_gene: TRBJ1-6
abundance: few
d_gene: TRBD1

CDR3nt: TGTGCCAGCAGCGCAGGACGACAGGGAAATCAGCCCCAGCATTTT
CDR3aa: CASSAGRQGNQPQHF
v_gene: TRBV9
j_gene: TRBJ1-5
abundance: NA
d_gene: TRBD1

CDR3nt: TGTGCCAGCACCAGACAGGGGACACAAGAGACCCAGTACTTC
CDR3aa: CASTRQGTQETQYF
v_gene: TRBV3-1/TRBV3-2
j_gene: TRBJ2-5
abundance: NA
d_gene: TRBD1

CDR3nt: TGTGCCAGCAGGACCGGGACTTTTACCACTGAAGCTTTCTTT
CDR3aa: CASRTGTFTTEAFF
v_gene: TRBV2
j_gene: TRBJ1-1
abundance: NA
d_gene: NA

CDR3nt: TGTGCCAGTAGTATCCGGGACATGAATGAGCAGTTCTTC
CDR3aa: CASSIRDMNEQFF
v_gene: TRBV19
j_gene: TRBJ2-1
abundance: NA
d_gene: NA

CDR3nt: TGTGCCAGCAGCCCAGCAGGGGCGGTCGTCTCCGGACTGTTTTTT
CDR3aa: CASSPAGAVVSGLFF
v_gene: TRBV5-1
j_gene: TRBJ1-4
abundance: NA
d_gene: NA

CDR3nt: TGTGCCAGCAGTTGGGGGGGACGGGACAATGAGCAGTTCTTC
CDR3aa: CASSWGGRDNEQFF
v_gene: TRBV27
j_gene: TRBJ2-1
abundance: NA
d_gene: TRBD2

CDR3nt: TGTGCCAGCAGCTTTATTCCGGGTTGGAACACTGAAGCTTTCTTT
CDR3aa: CASSFIPGWNTEAFF
v_gene: TRBV5-5
j_gene: TRBJ1-1
abundance: NA
d_gene: NA

CDR3nt: TGTGCCACCAGCAGACAGGGGGCAAGTGAGCAGTTCTTC
CDR3aa: CATSRQGASEQFF
v_gene: TRBV15
j_gene: TRBJ2-1
abundance: NA
d_gene: TRBD1